This passage covers 16 T cell receptor beta chains from one sample sequenced in a study of high-grade serous ovarian cancer treatment subgroups. Sequencing was performed with immunoSEQ multiplex PCR; in TCRdb, only in-frame clones are kept and a portion is missing. The top ten clones hold 15% to 20% of a sample with about 2,700 clones, about four fifths of them seen once. Tumor samples were obtained before definitive surgery or chemotherapy. Sequenced input: tumor tissue. The receptors were sampled from a human donor with high-grade serous ovarian cancer.

The chain carries TRBV6-6 and TRBJ1-4; TRBD1 might be the D (5 bases). This CDR3 comprises 16 residues. Per the germline V gene, CDR1 is MNHNY and CDR2 is SVGAGI (reference sequence). With 0 bases removed from V and 0 bases from J, the gap between germline ends came to 8 bases. DNA of the CDR3: TGTGCCAGCAGTTACTCGGGGACTACAACTAATGAAAAACTGTTTTTT. As protein: CASSYSGTTTNEKLFF.

This clone was picked up one time. The genes are TRBV27 and TRBJ1-1; no clear D gene. Trimming removed 5 bases at V and 6 bases at J, with 19 bases between. This CDR3 is built from 15 residues. Germline loops: CDR1 MNHEY, CDR2 SMNVEV (reference sequence). The CDR3 DNA reads TGTGCCAGCAGTACGGTCGGTTTGAGAGGAGCTGAAGCTTTCTTT. Protein sequence: CASSTVGLRGAEAFF.

V and J are TRBV6-1 and TRBJ1-5; possibly TRBD1 for D (5 bases). Between the trimmed V and J ends, which lost 5 bases and 1 base, there was a span of 6 bases. The CDR3 loop spans 13 amino acids. Germline-derived CDR1 and CDR2 are MNHNS and SASEGT. CDR3 nucleotides: TGTGCCAGCAGTTGGGGCAGCAATCAGCCCCAGCATTTT. It yields the protein CASSWGSNQPQHF.

The chain combines TRBV9 with TRBJ1-6; D remains unclear. The CDR3 consists of 15 residues. V was trimmed by 4 bases and J by 9 bases, leaving 17 bases between them. Germline values: CDR1 SGDLS, CDR2 YYNGEE. The CDR3 coding sequence is TGTGCCAGCAGCCATCAAAAGCGGTTGGTTTCACCCCTCCACTTT. This translates into CASSHQKRLVSPLHF.

A single count supports this clone. The gene calls are TRBV10-3 and TRBJ2-7, with D possibly being TRBD2 (6 bases). Germline V CDR1 and CDR2: ENHRY, SYGVKD. The CDR3 is 16 amino acids. The V end was cut by 0 bases, the J end by 0 bases, with 12 bases between. The CDR3 nucleotides are TGTGCCATCAGTGAGTCGGCTAGCGACGGCTCCTACGAGCAGTACTTC. It codes for CAISESASDGSYEQYF.

V usage is TRBV7-9 and J usage is TRBJ1-1, with D maybe TRBD1 (5 bases). There are 18 residues in the CDR3. The germline gives CDR1 SEHNR, CDR2 FQNEAQ (reference sequence). Trimming removed 4 bases from V and 0 bases from J, with 21 bases in between. CDR3 sequence: CASSCNPGPEAVNTEAFF. The CDR3 DNA sequence: TGTGCCAGCAGCTGTAATCCGGGGCCCGAGGCAGTGAACACTGAAGCTTTCTTT.

In its sample, this clone was seen a few times. This chain uses TRBV5-1 with TRBJ2-7; D unresolved. The V gene lost 4 bases and the J gene lost 2 bases, with 13 bases spanning the gap. This CDR3 has 14 residues. Germline V gives CDR1 SGHRS, CDR2 YFSETQ. The CDR3 DNA reads TGCGCCAGCAGCCCCCCGAGCCGCCCCTACGAGCAGTACTTC. This sequence encodes CASSPPSRPYEQYF. Based on the CDR3 plus reference TRBV5-1 and TRBJ2-7, the full variable domain is KAGVTQTPRYLIKTRGQQVTLSCSPISGHRSVSWYQQTPGQGLQFLFEYFSETQRNKGNFPGRFSGRQFSNSRSEMNVSTLELGDSALYLCASSPPSRPYEQYFGPGTRLTVT.

The table lists this clone with a few counts. The chain combines TRBV28 with TRBJ1-2; possibly TRBD1 for D (6 bases). There are 15 residues in the CDR3. The ends were cut back, 5 bases at V and 7 bases at J, with 20 bases in the middle. Germline V gene lookup returns CDR1 MDHEN and CDR2 SYDVKM. The CDR3 is CASSPPGTPSRGYTF. CDR3 in DNA: TGTGCCAGCAGTCCACCCGGGACACCCAGTCGTGGCTACACCTTC.

The V call is TRBV7-2, the J call TRBJ2-3, with TRBD2 identical over 8 bases. The CDR3 contains 16 residues. The J segment lost 0 bases and the V segment lost 5 bases, leaving 7 bases of the junction unmatched. The germline V gene encodes CDR1 SGHTA and CDR2 FQGNSA. The CDR3 sequence: CASSKNSGGSTDTQYF. The CDR3, as DNA: TGTGCCAGCAGCAAAAACAGCGGGGGAAGCACAGATACGCAGTATTTT.

The chain combines TRBV5-1 with TRBJ2-3, with a weak D call TRBD2 (5 bases). V shed 4 bases and J shed 2 bases, with 20 bases lying between them. The CDR3 length is 17 residues. Per germline, CDR1 SGHRS and CDR2 YFSETQ. In DNA form, the CDR3 reads TGCGCCAGCAGCCCGTGGAGGTGGCTAGCTTCCACAGATACGCAGTATTTT. It encodes CASSPWRWLASTDTQYF.

The chain couples TRBV5-4 to TRBJ2-2, with 7 positions matching TRBD1. Germline values: CDR1 SGHNT, CDR2 YYREEE (reference sequence). V was pared by 3 bases and J by 5 bases, with 13 bases of the junction left unmatched. The CDR3 spans 17 residues. The CDR3 region is CASSSLPSQGWTGELFF. In DNA form, the CDR3 reads TGTGCCAGCAGCTCTCTGCCCTCACAGGGGTGGACCGGGGAGCTGTTTTTT.

The CDR3 protein is CASSSGRPAYGYTF. As DNA, the CDR3 is TGTGCCAGCAGCTCGGGTCGGCCCGCCTATGGCTACACCTTC. The V gene is TRBV7-9, the J gene TRBJ1-2; no firm D call. Germline CDR1 SEHNR, CDR2 FQNEAQ (reference sequence). The germline V and J ends were trimmed by 4 bases and 4 bases, with 13 bases remaining between them. The CDR3 covers 14 residues.

The J gene is TRBJ1-5, the V gene TRBV19; D might be TRBD1 (5 bases). CDR3 length: 13 amino acids. Germline-derived CDR1 and CDR2 are LNHDA and SQIVND (reference sequence). Trimming took off 10 bases at V and 4 bases at J, with 14 bases between the two ends. This CDR3 reads CAIGAPGNQPQHF. The CDR3 DNA reads TGTGCCATTGGGGCCCCAGGGAATCAGCCCCAGCATTTT.

The genes are TRBV30 and TRBJ2-7; D might be TRBD2 (7 bases). V dropped 1 base and J dropped 3 bases, with 10 bases sitting between them. The CDR3 length is 13 residues. CDR1 and CDR2 from the germline V gene are GTSNPN and SVGIG (reference sequence). The CDR3 sequence: CAWSGAGHYEQYF. CDR3 DNA sequence: TGTGCCTGGAGTGGAGCGGGACACTACGAGCAGTACTTC.

V and J are TRBV6-5 and TRBJ2-2; 8 bases line up with TRBD2. CDR3 length: 14 amino acids. The J segment lost 7 bases and the V segment lost 8 bases, leaving 9 bases of the junction unmatched. Germline assignment: CDR1 MNHEY and CDR2 SVGAGI. The CDR3 reads CASYTAGGVGELFF. In DNA form, the CDR3 reads TGTGCCAGCTATACGGCGGGGGGTGTCGGGGAGCTGTTTTTT.

The chain employs TRBV5-1 and TRBJ1-3; D gene uncertain. The V and J ends lost 1 base and 2 bases respectively, with 4 bases between them. This CDR3 spans 13 amino acids. Germline V gene lookup returns CDR1 SGHRS and CDR2 YFSETQ. The CDR3 nucleotides are TGCGCCAGCAGCTTGACTACTGGAAACACCATATATTTT. Its protein is CASSLTTGNTIYF.